This entry features one T cell receptor (beta chain) sequence. Its cognate antigen is unknown. There are 11 residues in the CDR3. The V end was cut by 5 bases, the J end by 8 bases, with 9 bases between. The data belong to a study of T cells in Graves' hyperthyroidism and ophthalmopathy. Study-level results: Blood also carried most thyroid clonotypes expanded above 0.001. In simple terms, a model built on 13 V-J features told ophthalmopathy apart from stable hyperthyroidism. The model made its ophthalmopathy prediction, and onset followed a median approximately 7 months later.

A patient was excluded if there was uncontrolled infection, other autoimmune disease, pregnancy or lactation. Amplification targeted TCR beta CDR3 regions from RNA transcripts. Initially, a first-round RT-PCR of the TCR CDR3 employed the HTBI primer set. TCRdb reprocessed the multiplex PCR reads via MiXCR and lists one record per CDR3 protein. The table includes 480,000 or so distinct CDR3 sequences, about 45% detected once. The chain has TRBV12-3 or TRBV12-4 and TRBJ1-2, with D unclear. This TCR was recovered from an adult woman with Graves' disease, either hyperthyroidism or ophthalmopathy (not recorded which). The specimen sequenced was peripheral blood or thyroid tissue (not recorded which). The CDR3 DNA sequence: TGTGCCAGCAGTAGGACGAAGGGCTACACCTTC. Translating it yields CASSRTKGYTF.